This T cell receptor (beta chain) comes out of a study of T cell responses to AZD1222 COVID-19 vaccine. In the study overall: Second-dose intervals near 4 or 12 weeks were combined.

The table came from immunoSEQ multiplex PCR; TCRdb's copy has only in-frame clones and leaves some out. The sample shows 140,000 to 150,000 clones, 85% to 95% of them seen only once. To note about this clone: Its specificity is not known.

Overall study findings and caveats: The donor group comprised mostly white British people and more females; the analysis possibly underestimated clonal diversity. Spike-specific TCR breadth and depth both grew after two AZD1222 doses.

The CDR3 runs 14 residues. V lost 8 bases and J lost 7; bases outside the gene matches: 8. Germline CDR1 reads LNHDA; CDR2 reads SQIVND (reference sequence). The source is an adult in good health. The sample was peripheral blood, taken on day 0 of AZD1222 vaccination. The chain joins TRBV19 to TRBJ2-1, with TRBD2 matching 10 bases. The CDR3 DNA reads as TGTGCCAGTGCCGGGACTAGCGTTCTAAATGAGCAGTTCTTC. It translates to CASAGTSVLNEQFF.